Sequencing of this T cell receptor (beta chain) was carried out in a study of blood T cell repertoires in COVID-19. The V segment lost 2 bases and the J segment 2 bases; nucleotides outside the gene matches: 6. The CDR3 is made up of 17 amino acids. From germline, CDR1 is SGHAT and CDR2 FQNNGV. This clone was observed a single time. Clones were read by immunoSEQ multiplex PCR, and TCRdb kept only the in-frame ones, dropping some. The table records fewer than 200,000 clones, roughly 84% of them present only once. V and J are TRBV11-2 and TRBJ2-3; 11 bases are shared with TRBD2. The source is a woman of 80 years or more with active or convalescent COVID-19. The sequencing sample was made of peripheral blood. CDR3 bases: TGTGCCAGCAGCTTACCTAGCGGGGGGCCCCACACAGATACGCAGTATTTT. Translation: CASSLPSGGPHTDTQYF.